One TCR beta chain is described in this entry. The antigen remains undetermined. The data are from a study of blood T cells in healthy people across ages. Regarding the study as a whole: More naive CD4+ cells and higher diversity were found in long-lived than in aged donors.

Next came a second PCR, run for about 6 to 12 cycles, which used a sample-barcoded 5' primer along with a J-beta primer mix. TCRdb reprocessed the 5' RACE reads via MiXCR and lists one record per CDR3 protein. Here the sample spans 900,000 to 950,000 distinct CDR3 sequences, just under 30% being singletons. CDR3 length equals 10 residues. Per the germline V gene, CDR1 is SQVTM and CDR2 is ANQGSEA. Between the trimmed V and J ends, which lost 6 bases and 5 bases, there was a span of 8 bases. Another study also made use of these data, one on T cells of mothers and their children. That paper states: Every mother produced more than 8.5 million TCR beta CDR3 reads, whereas every child provided several million.

Sequenced sample: blood. The chain uses TRBV29-1 and TRBJ2-7; no firm D call. This clonotype was obtained from a woman between 40 and 55 years old in good health. As DNA, the CDR3 is TGCAGCGTCTTCGCCCACGAGCAGTACTTC. Its translation: CSVFAHEQYF.